This T cell receptor (beta chain) was documented in a study of T-cell memory formation after mild COVID-19. TCR alpha and TCR beta cDNA libraries carrying sample barcodes and UMIs were produced by 5'RACE using constant-segment primers. TCRdb re-analysed the 5' RACE reads in MiXCR, keeping a single row per CDR3 protein. This sample has roughly 200,000 distinct CDR3 sequences; over 9.5% occur once, and the top ten carry approximately 3.3%. This clonotype was counted a few times. Trimming at V came to 4 bases and at J to 8 bases, leaving 8 bases not matched to a gene. The CDR3 is 14 amino acids. CDR1 is SGHRS and CDR2 is YFSETQ in the germline V gene.

The rearrangement links TRBV5-1 to TRBJ1-4; TRBD1 aligns across 7 bases. The clonotype originates from a man in his late teens or twenties who had mild COVID-19 (a few samples of this study predate the infection). Cell type and time point are not known. Specimen: PBMCs or a T cell subset sorted from them (not recorded which). The DNA of the CDR3 is TGCGCCAGCAGCGCGGACAGGTATGGCGAAAAACTGTTTTTT. Translated: CASSADRYGEKLFF.